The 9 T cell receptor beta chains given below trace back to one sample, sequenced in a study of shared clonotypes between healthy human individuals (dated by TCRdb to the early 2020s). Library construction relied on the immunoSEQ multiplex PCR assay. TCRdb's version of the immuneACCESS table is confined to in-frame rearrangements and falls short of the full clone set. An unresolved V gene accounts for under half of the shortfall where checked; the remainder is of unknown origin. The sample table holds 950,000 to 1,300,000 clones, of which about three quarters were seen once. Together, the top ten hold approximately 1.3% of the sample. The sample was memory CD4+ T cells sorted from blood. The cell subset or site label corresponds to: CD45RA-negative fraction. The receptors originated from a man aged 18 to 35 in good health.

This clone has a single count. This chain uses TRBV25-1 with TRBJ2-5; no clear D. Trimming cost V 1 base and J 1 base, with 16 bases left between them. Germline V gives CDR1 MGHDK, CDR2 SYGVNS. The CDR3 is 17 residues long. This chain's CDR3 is CASSESSLLRIQETQYF. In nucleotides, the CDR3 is TGTGCCAGCAGTGAATCCTCTTTACTGCGCATCCAAGAGACCCAGTACTTC.

CDR3 coding DNA: TGTGCCAGCGGCAGGCGCGATACGCAGTATTTT. Translating gives CASGRRDTQYF. The V gene is TRBV2, the J gene TRBJ2-3; D not certain. Germline lookup yields CDR1 SNHLY and CDR2 FYNNEI. V shed 8 bases and J shed 6 bases, with 9 bases lying between them. The CDR3 spans 11 residues. Based on the CDR3 plus reference TRBV2 and TRBJ2-3, the full variable domain is EPEVTQTPSHQVTQMGQEVILRCVPISNHLYFYWYRQILGQKVEFLVSFYNNEISEKSEIFDDQFSVERPDGSNFTLKIRSTKLEDSAMYFCASGRRDTQYFGPGTRLTVL.

The CDR3 coding sequence is TGTGCCAGTAGTGTAGGGGGCAATTCACCCCTCCACTTT. Translation: CASSVGGNSPLHF. This chain connects TRBV19 to TRBJ1-6; TRBD1 aligns across 7 bases. The CDR3 is 13 amino acids. V was pared by 5 bases and J by 7 bases, with 2 bases of the junction left unmatched. In germline, CDR1 is LNHDA, CDR2 SQIVND (reference sequence).

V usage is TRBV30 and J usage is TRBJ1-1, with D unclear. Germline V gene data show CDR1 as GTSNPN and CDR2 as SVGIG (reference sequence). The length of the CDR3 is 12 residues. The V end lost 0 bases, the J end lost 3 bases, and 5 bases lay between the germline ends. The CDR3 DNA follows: TGTGCCTGGAGTGTACGGGACACTGAAGCTTTCTTT. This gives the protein CAWSVRDTEAFF.

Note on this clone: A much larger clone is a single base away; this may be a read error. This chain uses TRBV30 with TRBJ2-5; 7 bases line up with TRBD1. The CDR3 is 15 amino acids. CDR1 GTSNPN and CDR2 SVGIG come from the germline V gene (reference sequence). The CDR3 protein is CAWTRGTVSQEAQYF. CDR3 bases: TGTGCCTGGACCAGGGGGACAGTCTCTCAAGAGGCCCAGTACTTC.

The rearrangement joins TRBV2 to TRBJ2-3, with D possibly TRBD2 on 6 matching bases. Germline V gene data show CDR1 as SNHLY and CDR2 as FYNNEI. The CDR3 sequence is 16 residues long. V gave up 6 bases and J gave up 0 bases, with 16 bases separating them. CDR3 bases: TGTGCCAGCAGACGTAGCGGTGTCACTAGCACAGATACGCAGTATTTT. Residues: CASRRSGVTSTDTQYF.

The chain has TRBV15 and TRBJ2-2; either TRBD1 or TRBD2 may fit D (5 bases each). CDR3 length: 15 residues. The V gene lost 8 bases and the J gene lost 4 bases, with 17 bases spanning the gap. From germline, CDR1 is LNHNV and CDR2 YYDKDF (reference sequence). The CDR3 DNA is TGTGCCACCGGACAACCGGGGTGGCGCACCGGGGAGCTGTTTTTT. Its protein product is CATGQPGWRTGELFF.

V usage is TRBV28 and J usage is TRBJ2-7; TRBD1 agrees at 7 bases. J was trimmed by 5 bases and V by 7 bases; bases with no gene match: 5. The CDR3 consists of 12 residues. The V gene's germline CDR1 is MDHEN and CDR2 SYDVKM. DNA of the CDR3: TGTGCCAGCACTGGTAGGGGGCACGAGCAGTACTTC. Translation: CASTGRGHEQYF.

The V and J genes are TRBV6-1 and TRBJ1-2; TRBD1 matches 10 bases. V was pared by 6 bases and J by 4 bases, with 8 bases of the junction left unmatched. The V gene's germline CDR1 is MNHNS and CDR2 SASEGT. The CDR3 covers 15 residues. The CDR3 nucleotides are TGTGCCAGCAGACCCGGGACAGGGGAGAGCTATGGCTACACCTTC. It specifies CASRPGTGESYGYTF.